This T cell receptor (beta chain) was profiled in a study of blood T cell repertoires in COVID-19. Overall study: Samples taken during acute and convalescent COVID-19 were collected in the United States, Italy and Spain. PBMCs, B-cell-depleted T cells, or T cells were the source of the cDNA or gDNA that made up the material.

V shed 3 bases, J shed 0 bases, and the junction held 0 bases outside the gene matches. The CDR3 is made up of 15 amino acids. Germline V CDR1 and CDR2: SGHVS, FNYEAQ. Sequenced by immunoSEQ multiplex PCR; TCRdb stores in-frame clones only, minus some. The data hold 250,000 to 300,000 clones, with 85% to 90% observed a single time. The chain uses TRBV7-6 and TRBJ2-1, with 9 bases aligning to TRBD2. The sequence derives from a woman in her forties who had recovered from COVID-19. The source material was peripheral blood. The CDR3 region has the DNA TGTGCCAGCAGCTTTAGCGGGAGCTCCTACAATGAGCAGTTCTTC. This sequence encodes CASSFSGSSYNEQFF.